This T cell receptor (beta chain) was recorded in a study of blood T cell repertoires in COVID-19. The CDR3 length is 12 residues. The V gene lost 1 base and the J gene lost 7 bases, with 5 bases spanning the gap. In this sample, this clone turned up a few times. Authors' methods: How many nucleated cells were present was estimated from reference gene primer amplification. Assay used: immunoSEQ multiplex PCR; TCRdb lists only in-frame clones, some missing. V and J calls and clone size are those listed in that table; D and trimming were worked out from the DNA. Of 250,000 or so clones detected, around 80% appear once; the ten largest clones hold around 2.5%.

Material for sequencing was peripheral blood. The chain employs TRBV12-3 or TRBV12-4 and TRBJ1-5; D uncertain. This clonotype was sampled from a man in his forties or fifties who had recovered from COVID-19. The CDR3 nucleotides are TGTGCCAGCAGTTTAGGGCACCAGCCCCAGCATTTT. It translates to CASSLGHQPQHF.